A selection of T cell receptor beta chains follows, all from one sample in a study of cytomegalovirus exposure and HLA in healthy donors. Libraries were prepared by immunoSEQ multiplex PCR; TCRdb keeps only in-frame clonotypes and omits some of them. The sample includes more than 75,000 clones, 65% to 80% of them seen just once. The material sequenced was PBMCs. Source of these receptors: a man in his thirties or forties in good health and CMV-seronegative. CDR3s include the opening cysteine and the closing phenylalanine or tryptophan. The D gene is left open where the match is weak. The size entry is marked missing in some rows and otherwise reads once, few, many or a size class.

J gene: TRBJ2-5; V gene: TRBV11-2; CDR3 length: 15; D gene: TRBD2; clone size: NA; CDR3 protein: CASSFGTSGQETQYF; CDR3 DNA: TGTGCCAGCAGCTTTGGGACTAGCGGACAAGAGACCCAGTACTTC
J gene: TRBJ2-3; V gene: TRBV11-2; CDR3 length: 13; D gene: NA; clone size: NA; CDR3 protein: CASSFWRADTQYF; CDR3 DNA: TGTGCCAGCAGCTTCTGGAGAGCGGATACGCAGTATTTT
J gene: TRBJ1-3; V gene: TRBV4-3; CDR3 length: 15; D gene: NA; clone size: NA; CDR3 protein: CASSQGTGSGNTIYF; CDR3 DNA: TGCGCCAGCAGCCAAGGTACGGGAAGCGGAAACACCATATATTTT
J gene: TRBJ2-1; V gene: TRBV7-9; CDR3 length: 15; D gene: TRBD2; clone size: NA; CDR3 protein: CASSPRDYRYNEQFF; CDR3 DNA: TGTGCCAGCAGCCCCCGGGACTACCGCTACAATGAGCAGTTCTTC
J gene: TRBJ2-7; V gene: TRBV6-1; CDR3 length: 15; D gene: TRBD1; clone size: NA; CDR3 protein: CASSEGTGSVDEQYF; CDR3 DNA: TGTGCCAGCAGTGAAGGGACAGGGTCGGTGGACGAGCAGTACTTC
J gene: TRBJ1-1; V gene: TRBV7-9; CDR3 length: 15; D gene: TRBD1; clone size: few; CDR3 protein: CASSPSRGQVTEAFF; CDR3 DNA: TGTGCCAGCAGCCCAAGTCGGGGACAGGTAACTGAAGCTTTCTTT
J gene: TRBJ2-7; V gene: TRBV2; CDR3 length: 16; D gene: TRBD1; clone size: NA; CDR3 protein: CASSPYGTGASVEQYF; CDR3 DNA: TGTGCCAGCAGTCCCTACGGGACAGGGGCCTCTGTCGAGCAGTACTTC
J gene: TRBJ1-4; V gene: TRBV18; CDR3 length: 15; D gene: TRBD1; clone size: few; CDR3 protein: CASSLQGGFHEKLFF; CDR3 DNA: TGTGCCAGCTCGCTACAGGGGGGATTCCATGAAAAACTGTTTTTT
J gene: TRBJ2-7; V gene: TRBV28; CDR3 length: 15; D gene: NA; clone size: NA; CDR3 protein: CASSSWTTASYEQYF; CDR3 DNA: TGTGCCAGCAGTTCCTGGACTACGGCCTCCTACGAGCAGTACTTC
J gene: TRBJ1-2; V gene: TRBV7-7; CDR3 length: 17; D gene: TRBD1; clone size: NA; CDR3 protein: CASRRAAQGQGANGYTF; CDR3 DNA: TGTGCTAGCAGGCGAGCGGCCCAGGGACAGGGGGCGAACGGCTACACCTTC
J gene: TRBJ2-7; V gene: TRBV7-6; CDR3 length: 15; D gene: NA; clone size: NA; CDR3 protein: CASSPTDQGSYEQYF; CDR3 DNA: TGTGCCAGCAGCCCCACCGATCAGGGATCCTACGAGCAGTACTTC
J gene: TRBJ2-7; V gene: TRBV5-5; CDR3 length: 14; D gene: NA; clone size: NA; CDR3 protein: CASSLIGTLDEQYF; CDR3 DNA: TGTGCCAGCAGCTTAATAGGGACTCTTGACGAGCAGTACTTC
J gene: TRBJ1-4; V gene: TRBV4-3; CDR3 length: 13; D gene: TRBD1; clone size: NA; CDR3 protein: CASSQAQGTGLFF; CDR3 DNA: TGCGCCAGCAGCCAAGCACAGGGGACTGGGCTGTTTTTT
J gene: TRBJ1-3; V gene: TRBV5-6; CDR3 length: 14; D gene: NA; clone size: few; CDR3 protein: CASSLQGNWNTIYF; CDR3 DNA: TGTGCCAGCAGCTTGCAGGGAAACTGGAACACCATATATTTT
J gene: TRBJ2-7; V gene: TRBV27; CDR3 length: 13; D gene: NA; clone size: NA; CDR3 protein: CASSWGLRFEQYF; CDR3 DNA: TGTGCCAGCAGCTGGGGGCTTAGATTCGAGCAGTACTTC
J gene: TRBJ2-7; V gene: TRBV7-2; CDR3 length: 15; D gene: TRBD1; clone size: NA; CDR3 protein: CASRPGTGDPYEQYF; CDR3 DNA: TGTGCCAGCAGACCCGGGACAGGGGATCCCTACGAGCAGTACTTC
J gene: TRBJ2-2; V gene: TRBV6-1; CDR3 length: 14; D gene: NA; clone size: NA; CDR3 protein: CANRGAPDTGELFF; CDR3 DNA: TGTGCCAACCGGGGGGCCCCAGACACCGGGGAGCTGTTTTTT
J gene: TRBJ1-1; V gene: TRBV5-4; CDR3 length: 13; D gene: NA; clone size: NA; CDR3 protein: CASNRGGNTEAFF; CDR3 DNA: TGTGCCAGCAACCGAGGGGGGAACACTGAAGCTTTCTTT
J gene: TRBJ2-7; V gene: TRBV2; CDR3 length: 15; D gene: NA; clone size: NA; CDR3 protein: CASSAALRGTGEQYF; CDR3 DNA: TGTGCCAGCAGTGCCGCCCTTAGGGGAACGGGCGAGCAGTACTTC
J gene: TRBJ2-7; V gene: TRBV7-3; CDR3 length: 13; D gene: NA; clone size: many; CDR3 protein: CASSLLAGGEQYF; CDR3 DNA: TGTGCCAGCAGCTTACTCGCGGGCGGCGAGCAGTACTTC
J gene: TRBJ2-7; V gene: TRBV25-1; CDR3 length: 14; D gene: NA; clone size: NA; CDR3 protein: CASSEFSSVDEQYF; CDR3 DNA: TGTGCCAGCAGTGAATTTTCGTCGGTGGACGAGCAGTACTTC
J gene: TRBJ1-4; V gene: TRBV28; CDR3 length: 14; D gene: NA; clone size: NA; CDR3 protein: CASSFSGPNEKLFF; CDR3 DNA: TGTGCCAGCAGTTTCTCTGGGCCTAATGAAAAACTGTTTTTT
J gene: TRBJ2-7; V gene: TRBV15; CDR3 length: 13; D gene: TRBD1; clone size: NA; CDR3 protein: CATQGDRRDEQYF; CDR3 DNA: TGTGCCACCCAGGGGGACCGTCGGGACGAGCAGTACTTC
J gene: TRBJ2-2; V gene: TRBV18; CDR3 length: 17; D gene: TRBD2; clone size: NA; CDR3 protein: CASSPTLAELGTGELFF; CDR3 DNA: TGTGCCAGCTCACCGACCCTAGCGGAGTTAGGCACCGGGGAGCTGTTTTTT
J gene: TRBJ2-3; V gene: TRBV7-2; CDR3 length: 16; D gene: TRBD2; clone size: once; CDR3 protein: CASRKPGAGVGDTQYF; CDR3 DNA: TGTGCCAGCAGGAAACCGGGAGCGGGAGTGGGAGATACGCAGTATTTT
J gene: TRBJ1-1; V gene: TRBV6-6; CDR3 length: 14; D gene: TRBD1; clone size: few; CDR3 protein: CASSPGTGVTEAFF; CDR3 DNA: TGTGCCAGCAGTCCCGGGACAGGGGTTACTGAAGCTTTCTTT
J gene: TRBJ2-2; V gene: TRBV30; CDR3 length: 12; D gene: NA; clone size: NA; CDR3 protein: CAWGQNTGELFF; CDR3 DNA: TGTGCCTGGGGACAGAACACCGGGGAGCTGTTTTTT
J gene: TRBJ2-4; V gene: TRBV30; CDR3 length: 18; D gene: NA; clone size: once; CDR3 protein: CAWARGRIYRVTKNIQYF; CDR3 DNA: TGTGCCTGGGCCCGGGGGAGGATCTATAGGGTGACCAAAAACATTCAGTACTTC
J gene: TRBJ1-6; V gene: TRBV7-2; CDR3 length: 15; D gene: NA; clone size: few; CDR3 protein: CASSLGPAYNSPLHF; CDR3 DNA: TGTGCCAGCAGCTTAGGTCCAGCCTATAATTCACCCCTCCACTTT
J gene: TRBJ2-5; V gene: TRBV6-5; CDR3 length: 15; D gene: TRBD2; clone size: NA; CDR3 protein: CASSYSGLAEETQYF; CDR3 DNA: TGTGCCAGCAGTTACTCGGGACTAGCGGAAGAGACCCAGTACTTC
J gene: TRBJ2-2; V gene: TRBV5-1; CDR3 length: 16; D gene: NA; clone size: NA; CDR3 protein: CASSLAFSSNTGELFF; CDR3 DNA: TGCGCCAGCAGCTTGGCGTTTAGCTCGAACACCGGGGAGCTGTTTTTT
J gene: TRBJ2-2; V gene: TRBV7-3; CDR3 length: 16; D gene: NA; clone size: once; CDR3 protein: CASSPSGLALTGELFF; CDR3 DNA: TGTGCCAGCAGCCCAAGTGGGCTAGCGTTAACCGGGGAGCTGTTTTTT
J gene: TRBJ2-7; V gene: TRBV7-9; CDR3 length: 13; D gene: NA; clone size: NA; CDR3 protein: CASSSPYSYEQYF; CDR3 DNA: TGTGCCAGCAGCTCCCCCTACTCCTACGAGCAGTACTTC
J gene: TRBJ1-4; V gene: TRBV25-1; CDR3 length: 16; D gene: TRBD1; clone size: few; CDR3 protein: CASSESRGRSDEKLFF; CDR3 DNA: TGTGCCAGCAGTGAATCAAGGGGGCGGAGTGATGAAAAACTGTTTTTT
J gene: TRBJ1-2; V gene: TRBV27; CDR3 length: 16; D gene: NA; clone size: NA; CDR3 protein: CASSFEQGGSNYGYTF; CDR3 DNA: TGTGCCAGCAGTTTCGAACAGGGTGGGTCTAACTATGGCTACACCTTC
J gene: TRBJ2-7; V gene: TRBV15; CDR3 length: 15; D gene: TRBD1; clone size: NA; CDR3 protein: CATSSRGPPLGEQYF; CDR3 DNA: TGTGCCACCAGCAGCAGGGGGCCCCCCTTAGGGGAGCAGTACTTC
J gene: TRBJ2-1; V gene: TRBV7-2; CDR3 length: 17; D gene: TRBD2; clone size: once; CDR3 protein: CASRTGTSGRAAHEQFF; CDR3 DNA: TGTGCCAGCAGGACCGGGACTAGCGGGAGGGCCGCCCATGAGCAGTTCTTC
J gene: TRBJ1-2; V gene: TRBV7-9; CDR3 length: 16; D gene: NA; clone size: NA; CDR3 protein: CASSLVPEQGTYGYTF; CDR3 DNA: TGTGCCAGCAGCTTAGTTCCGGAACAGGGCACTTATGGCTACACCTTC
J gene: TRBJ2-5; V gene: TRBV19; CDR3 length: 13; D gene: TRBD1; clone size: NA; CDR3 protein: CASSPGGPETQYF; CDR3 DNA: TGTGCCAGTAGTCCAGGGGGCCCAGAGACCCAGTACTTC
J gene: TRBJ2-5; V gene: TRBV29-1; CDR3 length: 15; D gene: NA; clone size: NA; CDR3 protein: CSVEGGRGRRETQYF; CDR3 DNA: TGCAGCGTTGAAGGGGGCAGGGGCCGACGAGAGACCCAGTACTTC
J gene: TRBJ2-1; V gene: TRBV19; CDR3 length: 16; D gene: NA; clone size: NA; CDR3 protein: CASRQLASLGYNEQFF; CDR3 DNA: TGTGCCAGTAGGCAGCTAGCGTCCTTAGGGTACAATGAGCAGTTCTTC
J gene: TRBJ2-1; V gene: TRBV5-1; CDR3 length: 15; D gene: TRBD1; clone size: NA; CDR3 protein: CASRMGQGTYNEQFF; CDR3 DNA: TGCGCCAGCAGGATGGGACAGGGGACCTACAATGAGCAGTTCTTC
J gene: TRBJ2-1; V gene: TRBV9; CDR3 length: 12; D gene: NA; clone size: NA; CDR3 protein: CASSVAGNEQFF; CDR3 DNA: TGTGCCAGCAGCGTAGCAGGGAATGAGCAGTTCTTC
J gene: TRBJ2-3; V gene: TRBV5-1; CDR3 length: 15; D gene: TRBD1; clone size: NA; CDR3 protein: CASSLLGQGTDTQYF; CDR3 DNA: TGCGCCAGCAGCTTGTTGGGACAGGGCACAGATACGCAGTATTTT
J gene: TRBJ2-1; V gene: TRBV30; CDR3 length: 12; D gene: NA; clone size: NA; CDR3 protein: CAWSVGSPPQFF; CDR3 DNA: TGTGCCTGGAGTGTAGGTAGCCCGCCCCAGTTCTTC
J gene: TRBJ2-7; V gene: TRBV2; CDR3 length: 14; D gene: NA; clone size: NA; CDR3 protein: CASKGQGLTYEQYF; CDR3 DNA: TGTGCCAGCAAGGGGCAGGGGCTAACCTACGAGCAGTACTTC
J gene: TRBJ2-3; V gene: TRBV2; CDR3 length: 16; D gene: TRBD2; clone size: few; CDR3 protein: CASSEQVWLAGGRQYF; CDR3 DNA: TGTGCCAGCAGTGAACAGGTTTGGCTAGCGGGAGGGCGGCAGTATTTT
J gene: TRBJ1-1; V gene: TRBV5-1; CDR3 length: 14; D gene: NA; clone size: NA; CDR3 protein: CASSSDGQNTEAFF; CDR3 DNA: TGCGCCAGCAGCTCCGACGGACAGAACACTGAAGCTTTCTTT
J gene: TRBJ1-4; V gene: TRBV7-2; CDR3 length: 13; D gene: NA; clone size: few; CDR3 protein: CASSFRTGEKLFF; CDR3 DNA: TGTGCCAGCAGCTTTCGGACTGGAGAAAAACTGTTTTTT
J gene: TRBJ1-1; V gene: TRBV6-1; CDR3 length: 11; D gene: NA; clone size: NA; CDR3 protein: CASSLGREAFF; CDR3 DNA: TGTGCCAGCAGTTTGGGCAGAGAAGCTTTCTTT
J gene: TRBJ2-3; V gene: TRBV6-1; CDR3 length: 15; D gene: TRBD1; clone size: NA; CDR3 protein: CASSSRGQGGDTQYF; CDR3 DNA: TGTGCCAGCAGTAGCAGGGGGCAAGGCGGCGATACGCAGTATTTT